The 11 T cell receptor beta chains reported below all come from one sample, sequenced in a study of T-cell reconstitution after alpha-beta-depleted transplantation in children. Preparation of the TCRbeta library was carried out with unique molecular identifiers. TCRdb reprocessed the PCR reads via MiXCR and lists one record per CDR3 protein. The table has 490,000 or so distinct CDR3 sequences, under 15% seen once; the top ten hold about 6%. Source: PBMCs from the stem cell graft donor, taken from the stem cell graft. These receptors were collected from a human donor who donated a stem cell graft to a child with combined immunodeficiency.

This clonotype was counted many times. CDR3 sequence reads: CAINTGSANEQFF. Here the CDR3 DNA reads TGTGCCATCAATACGGGGAGTGCTAATGAGCAGTTCTTC. The rearrangement joins TRBV10-3 to TRBJ2-1, with D perhaps matching TRBD2 (5 bases). V was shortened by 7 bases and J by 7 bases, with 14 bases between the two germline ends. The CDR3 runs to 13 residues. Germline assignment: CDR1 ENHRY and CDR2 SYGVKD.

The chain recombines TRBV20-1 with TRBJ2-3; 11 bases are shared with TRBD2. CDR1 and CDR2 (germline): DFQATT, SNEGSKA (reference sequence). The CDR3 is 15 residues long. DNA for the CDR3: TGCAGGGGCCCCATAGGTCTAGCGGGGGGAGATACGCAGTATTTT. Protein product: CRGPIGLAGGDTQYF.

The J gene is TRBJ2-5, the V gene TRBV7-3; D possibly corresponds to TRBD2 (5 bases). Germline V gene data show CDR1 as SGHTA and CDR2 as FQGTGA. V dropped 0 bases and J dropped 5 bases, with 16 bases sitting between them. There are 16 residues in the CDR3. CDR3 nucleotides: TGTGCCAGCAGCTTAACGGGCAGGCGGGCCGCGGAGACCCAGTACTTC. It is translated as CASSLTGRRAAETQYF.

The sample holds a few counts of this clonotype. The CDR3 nucleotides are TGTGCCTGGAAAAGAGTGATGGGGACAGGTGAAGACGAGCAGTACTTC. Its translation is CAWKRVMGTGEDEQYF. V usage is TRBV30 and J usage is TRBJ2-7; 8 positions agree with TRBD1. CDR1 is GTSNPN and CDR2 is SVGIG in the germline V gene (reference sequence). Germline trimming cut 4 bases from V and 5 bases from J; bases unmatched to any gene: 16. The CDR3 spans 16 residues.

At least ten counts were recorded for this clonotype. The chain links TRBV20-1 to TRBJ2-7; 7 bases are shared with TRBD2. The germline CDR1 and CDR2 sequences are DFQATT and SNEGSKA (reference sequence). This CDR3 spans 15 amino acids. V shed 6 bases and J 7 bases; nucleotides not matched to a gene: 18. This CDR3 is CSALFRGGLSGEQYF. CDR3 bases: TGCAGTGCGCTATTTAGGGGAGGGCTTTCAGGAGAGCAGTACTTC.

This clonotype occurred many times. The DNA of the CDR3 is TGCAGCGTTACCCAGTCGGCCAAAAACATTCAGTACTTC. This gives the protein CSVTQSAKNIQYF. The gene calls are TRBV29-1 and TRBJ2-4, with D unclear. The ends were cut back, 5 bases at V and 1 base at J, with 9 bases in the middle. This CDR3 has 13 residues. Looked up from germline, CDR1 is SQVTM and CDR2 is ANQGSEA.

This chain joins TRBV12-3 or TRBV12-4 and TRBJ1-5; no firm D call. Between the trimmed V and J ends, which lost 2 bases and 3 bases, there was a span of 8 bases. The CDR3 covers 14 residues. The CDR3 DNA reads TGTGCCAGCAGTTTATCAGGCAACAATCAGCCCCAGCATTTT. Its protein product is CASSLSGNNQPQHF.

This clonotype has only a few counts. The chain is built from TRBV10-3 and TRBJ2-1; D is uncertain. The germline V gene encodes CDR1 ENHRY and CDR2 SYGVKD. V was pared by 3 bases and J by 9 bases, with 15 bases between. This CDR3 is 14 amino acids long. CDR3 region: CAISDPRLTVEQFF. The CDR3 DNA reads as TGTGCCATCAGTGACCCGCGGCTAACGGTTGAGCAGTTCTTC.

This rearrangement joins TRBV6-5 to TRBJ1-3; no definite D call. The germline V gene encodes CDR1 MNHEY and CDR2 SVGAGI. The CDR3 is 15 residues long. Trimming left V 2 bases short and J 2 bases short, with 10 bases between. The CDR3 coding sequence is TGTGCCAGCAGTTACGGACGGTACCCTGGAAACACCATATATTTT. The encoded protein is CASSYGRYPGNTIYF.

This clonotype has a handful of counts. CDR3 loop: CASSLSGGSNEKLFF. The CDR3 DNA is TGTGCCAGCAGCTTAAGTGGCGGATCTAATGAAAAACTGTTTTTT. The rearrangement links TRBV7-3 to TRBJ1-4; D gene uncertain. From germline, CDR1 is SGHTA and CDR2 FQGTGA. The V gene lost 1 base and the J gene lost 3 bases, with 9 bases spanning the gap. The CDR3 sequence is 15 residues long.

This chain joins TRBV12-3 or TRBV12-4 and TRBJ2-1; perhaps TRBD1 as D (6 bases). V lost 6 bases, J lost 4 bases, and 13 bases lay in between. The length of the CDR3 is 14 residues. The CDR3 nucleotides read TGTGCCAGCAGCACAGGGTTTTTGTACAATGAGCAGTTCTTC. As protein: CASSTGFLYNEQFF.